The subject of this entry is one TCR beta chain. This clonotype was seen many times. Which antigen it targets is not known. Base-call qualities are not available, and no considerably larger clone is one nucleotide away. This record comes from a study of T cells in Graves' hyperthyroidism and ophthalmopathy (dated by TCRdb to between 2019 and 2020). For context, the study as a whole: Peripheral blood samples were taken at the time of initial diagnosis, prior to any treatment. The study also compared thyroid tissue and blood T-cell repertoires from 6 or 7 Graves' hyperthyroidism patients. According to the paper, TCR Vbeta CDR3 sequencing was carried out on 135 peripheral blood samples, which came from some 41 ophthalmopathy, around 75 hyperthyroidism and roughly 17 progressor patients. The 90 to 100 discovery patients were randomly split 7:3 into training and test sets. To identify distinguishing TCR V-J signatures, a discovery cohort of around 98 patients was used, comprising 43 with Graves' ophthalmopathy and approximately 57 with stable Graves' hyperthyroidism. Whether ophthalmopathy could be predicted prospectively was tested in an independent validation cohort made up of 18 to 20 hyperthyroidism patients plus 17 patients who later progressed to ophthalmopathy. Once sampling was done, hyperthyroidism patients were given methimazole at a starting dose of 30 mg daily, whereas ophthalmopathy patients were given high-dose intravenous methylprednisolone. Points the paper makes about the study in general: In cross-validation, a model built on a 13 V-J signature told ophthalmopathy apart from stable hyperthyroidism with approximately 90% sensitivity and roughly 83% specificity, and in testing the same model reached 80%/75%. In validation, the model predicted progression to ophthalmopathy a median of about 6.8 months before onset, with about 70% sensitivity and around 76% specificity. Most expanded thyroid clonotypes (frequency above 0.001) were also found in blood, which suggests that blood repertoires may mirror thyroid immune responses. No statistical method was used to fix the sample size in advance, and group allocation was not hidden from the investigators.

Via the germline V gene (reference sequence), CDR1 is DFQATT and CDR2 SNEGSKA. Inclusive of the bounding cysteine and phenylalanine, the CDR3 is 11 residues long. Only the CDR3 DNA stays, 33 bases, in frame from base 1. V loses 5 bases of germline sequence and J loses 4 bases, and the interval between the two ends is 9 bases. In the ophthalmopathy patients, disease was moderately to severely active, with a Clinical Activity Score of 3 or more, a NOSPECS grade of 4 or more, and a duration of less than 3 months. Patients with uncontrolled infections, other autoimmune diseases, pregnancy or lactation were excluded. Clinical symptoms, serum thyroxine and TRAb, thyroid ultrasound, and orbital computed tomography formed the basis for the diagnoses. Ficoll-Paque density gradient centrifugation was used to isolate PBMCs from about 9.4 ml of fresh peripheral blood. Total RNA was extracted using Trizol reagent, and RNA quality was assessed on an Agilent 2100 Bioanalyzer.

The TCR beta CDR3 regions were amplified from RNA transcripts. A first-round RT-PCR of the TCR CDR3 used the HTBI primer set with the Qiagen OneStep RT-PCR kit. Libraries were constructed in a second round of multiplex PCR, after which size selection and purification were carried out. Libraries were sequenced paired-end with 100 bp reads on an Illumina HiSeq2000. The authors processed their data as follows. Raw data were processed with SOAPnuke, discarding reads with adapters, uncalled bases, mean Phred below 15, or no exact constant-primer or identifier match. High-quality paired reads were merged using COPE v1.2.5, and each unique nucleotide sequence was defined as a clonotype. MiTCR v1.1 was used to align the clonotypes against IMGT TRBV, TRBD and TRBJ reference segments. Analysis was restricted to V-J combinations with a frequency above 0.0001, which covered roughly 99% of repertoires. A TCS score was defined as the ratio between F50 (clonal expansion) and ExV (chaos), using BLOSUM62-based TCRdist between CDR3 peptides within each V-J. Welch's t-statistics and random forest reduced 514 V-J features to 13, which were used in a naive Bayes classifier (R e1071). TCRdb trimmed the raw reads at Q25, called clones with MiXCR and kept productive beta chains. Entries that share a CDR3 protein sequence are merged under the most common genes and DNA. The V and J calls here are based on TCRdb, not the publication. In all, the sample holds roughly 240,000 distinct CDR3 sequences, and almost 25% of those were seen once. The ten largest clones represent 35% of the sample.

The sequenced sample was blood. The clonotype originates from a woman aged 35 to 49 with Graves' ophthalmopathy. The V and J genes are TRBV20-1 and TRBJ2-7; the D gene identity is not certain. The DNA reads as follows: TGCAGTGCTGACGACATGTACGAGCAGTACTTC. Its coded protein is CSADDMYEQYF.